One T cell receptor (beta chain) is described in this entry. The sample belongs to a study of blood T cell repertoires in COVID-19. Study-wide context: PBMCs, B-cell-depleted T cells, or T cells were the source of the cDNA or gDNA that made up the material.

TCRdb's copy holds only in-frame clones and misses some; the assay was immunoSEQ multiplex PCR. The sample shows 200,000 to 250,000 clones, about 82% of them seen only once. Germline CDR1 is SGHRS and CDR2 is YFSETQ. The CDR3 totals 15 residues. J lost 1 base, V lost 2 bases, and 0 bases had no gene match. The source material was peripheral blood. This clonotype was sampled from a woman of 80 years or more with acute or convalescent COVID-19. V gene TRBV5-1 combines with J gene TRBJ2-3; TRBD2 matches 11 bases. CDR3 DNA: TGCGCCAGCAGCTTTAGCGGGGGGGGCACAGATACGCAGTATTTT. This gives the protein CASSFSGGGTDTQYF.